The 13 T cell receptor beta chains presented below share a single source sample, sequenced in a study of early T cells in non-severe SARS-CoV-2 infection. MiXCR, applied by TCRdb to the 5' RACE reads, yields one record per CDR3 protein. The table has about 52,000 distinct CDR3 sequences, approximately 11% seen once. The sequenced sample was whole blood. Every receptor here comes from an adult who was a healthcare worker with PCR-confirmed SARS-CoV-2 infection or an uninfected control (not recorded which).

This clonotype has only a few counts. The V gene is TRBV7-9, the J gene TRBJ2-5, with D possibly being TRBD2 (5 bases). V lost 1 base to trimming and J lost 2 bases, with 11 bases between them. CDR1 is SEHNR and CDR2 is FQNEAQ in the germline V gene (reference sequence). The CDR3 sequence is 15 residues long. In DNA, the CDR3 is TGTGCCAGCAGCTTAGAGGTTTCGGGACAAGAGACCCAGTACTTC. Its protein product is CASSLEVSGQETQYF.

The rearrangement uses TRBV27 and TRBJ1-4; weak D call: TRBD1 (5 bases). Germline V gene data show CDR1 as MNHEY and CDR2 as SMNVEV (reference sequence). CDR3 length: 14 amino acids. V was cut by 5 bases and J by 5 bases, with 12 bases left in between. CDR3 DNA: TGTGCCAGCAGTCGGTCAGGGAGGAATGAAAAACTGTTTTTT. Translated, it gives CASSRSGRNEKLFF. The whole variable domain, filled in from reference TRBV27 and TRBJ1-4, reads EAQVTQNPRYLITVTGKKLTVTCSQNMNHEYMSWYRQDPGLGLRQIYYSMNVEVTDKGDVPEGYKVSRKEKRNFPLILESPSPNQTSLYFCASSRSGRNEKLFFGSGTQLSVL.

There are a few counts of this clonotype. This chain uses TRBV28 with TRBJ1-4, with D possibly matching TRBD1 (5 bases). V lost 6 bases to trimming and J lost 4 bases, with 12 bases between them. Germline CDR1 reads MDHEN; CDR2 reads SYDVKM. The CDR3 consists of 14 residues. The CDR3: CASRTGTLNEKLFF. CDR3 nucleotide sequence: TGTGCCAGCAGGACCGGGACGCTTAATGAAAAACTGTTTTTT.

The V gene is TRBV7-2, the J gene TRBJ2-1, with D perhaps matching TRBD1 (5 bases). The V end lost 0 bases, the J end lost 13 bases, and 16 bases lay between the germline ends. This CDR3 spans 14 amino acids. Germline V CDR1 and CDR2: SGHTA, FQGNSA. The CDR3 sequence is CASSLAGDRGVQFF. The CDR3 DNA follows: TGTGCCAGCAGCTTAGCTGGTGACAGAGGTGTCCAGTTCTTC.

This clonotype turned up a few times. This rearrangement joins TRBV10-3 to TRBJ2-7; 10 bases are a match to TRBD2. This CDR3 has 15 amino acids. V lost 10 bases and J lost 2; bases outside the gene matches: 11. CDR1 and CDR2 from the germline V gene are ENHRY and SYGVKD. Here the CDR3 reads CATTVAGGTTYEQYF. In DNA form, the CDR3 reads TGTGCCACTACTGTAGCGGGAGGAACTACCTACGAGCAGTACTTC.

The CDR3 is CASSYSIPRWAQETQYF. In nucleotides, the CDR3 is TGTGCCAGCAGTTACTCGATCCCCCGGTGGGCTCAAGAGACCCAGTACTTC. The V call is TRBV6-5, the J call TRBJ2-5; D unresolved. The V end lost 0 bases, the J end lost 2 bases, and 16 bases lay between the germline ends. This CDR3 has 17 amino acids. Germline assignment: CDR1 MNHEY and CDR2 SVGAGI.

There are a few counts of this clonotype. This chain joins TRBV21-1 and TRBJ1-2; the DNA was not used to check the table's D call, TRBD1. TRBV21-1 is assigned pseudogene status. The CDR3 is 19 residues long. This chain's CDR3 is CASSKGGQGYLLFPYGYTF. CDR3 nucleotide sequence: TGTGCCAGCAGCAAGGGTGGACAGGGATACCTACTTTTCCCTTATGGCTACACCTTC.

The table lists this clonotype with many counts. The genes are TRBV4-3 and TRBJ1-2; D is uncertain. CDR3 length: 15 residues. The germline CDR1 and CDR2 sequences are LGHNA and YSLEER. Trimming removed 0 bases from V and 5 bases from J, with 13 bases in between. In DNA form, the CDR3 reads TGCGCCAGCAGCCAAGATGCAAGGGTTAGGTATGGCTACACCTTC. Translation gives CASSQDARVRYGYTF.

The CDR3, as DNA: TGCGCCAGCAGCTTTAGCGGGATTAACAATGAGCAGTTCTTC. It encodes CASSFSGINNEQFF. The V gene is TRBV5-1, the J gene TRBJ2-1, with 8 bases matching TRBD2. Germline CDR1 SGHRS, CDR2 YFSETQ. The CDR3 covers 14 residues. With V trimmed by 2 bases and J by 5 bases, 3 bases remained unmatched.

By share, this clonotype counts as medium-sized. V and J are TRBV6-2 or TRBV6-3 and TRBJ2-1; D gene ambiguous. The CDR3 is made up of 13 amino acids. From germline, CDR1 is MNHEY and CDR2 SVGEGT. V was cut by 4 bases and J by 6 bases, with 10 bases left in between. CDR3 nucleotide sequence: TGTGCCAGCAGTTCATCCCCAATCAATGAGCAGTTCTTC. It codes for CASSSSPINEQFF.

This clonotype was seen at least ten times. The chain carries TRBV2 and TRBJ2-1; D is unresolved. The germline V gene encodes CDR1 SNHLY and CDR2 FYNNEI. The CDR3 totals 15 residues. Between the trimmed V and J ends, which lost 2 bases and 6 bases, there was a span of 14 bases. CDR3 sequence: CASSEYILDTNEQFF. As DNA, the CDR3 is TGTGCCAGCAGTGAATATATACTGGATACCAATGAGCAGTTCTTC.

This clonotype was seen many times. The chain combines TRBV30 with TRBJ2-6; D is unresolved. Germline V gene data show CDR1 as GTSNPN and CDR2 as SVGIG (reference sequence). The CDR3 is made up of 15 amino acids. V lost 1 base, J lost 0 bases, and 7 bases lay in between. The CDR3: CAWSAGHSGANVLTF. CDR3 DNA: TGTGCCTGGAGTGCCGGGCACTCTGGGGCCAACGTCCTGACTTTC.

Many counts were recorded for this clonotype. The rearrangement uses TRBV5-5 and TRBJ2-4, with D possibly TRBD2 on 6 matching bases. Trimming cost V 2 bases and J 3 bases, with 15 bases left between them. The V gene's germline CDR1 is SGHKS and CDR2 YYEKEE (reference sequence). This CDR3 spans 16 amino acids. CDR3 coding DNA: TGTGCCAGCAGCTTTGAGGCGGGAATGGGCAAAAACATTCAGTACTTC. It translates to CASSFEAGMGKNIQYF.